Below are 8 T cell receptor beta chains sequenced from a single sample in a study of T cell repertoires in cytomegalovirus infection. No antigen has been assigned to these receptors. TCRdb fed the reads into MiXCR, producing one record per CDR3 protein. The sample records around 100,000 distinct CDR3 sequences, less than 55% being singletons. The input for sequencing was CD8+ T cells from cultured PBMCs, taken from culture after CMV antigen stimulation. The receptors were sampled from a human donor in good health (CMV status not recorded). Some clones in this sample may be carry-over from other donors' samples.

The V and J genes are TRBV11-2 and TRBJ1-2; D is uncertain. The V end was cut by 9 bases, the J end by 3 bases, with 17 bases between. The CDR3 is made up of 14 amino acids. Looked up from germline, CDR1 is SGHAT and CDR2 is FQNNGV. The CDR3 DNA reads TGTGCCAGTGGGGAGCATTCAGACTACTATGGCTACACCTTC. Translating gives CASGEHSDYYGYTF.

This clonotype was counted ten times or more. V usage is TRBV7-2 and J usage is TRBJ1-5, with 8 bases that match TRBD1. This CDR3 contains 15 residues. Trimming took 4 bases from V and 4 from J; bases not matched to a gene: 6. Germline-derived CDR1 and CDR2 are SGHTA and FQGNSA. As DNA, the CDR3 is TGTGCCAGCAGCTACCTGACAGGGGCAAATCAGCCCCAGCATTTT. Amino acid sequence: CASSYLTGANQPQHF.

The chain employs TRBV28 and TRBJ1-5; D is perhaps TRBD1 (6 bases). This CDR3 region has 13 residues. Germline V gives CDR1 MDHEN, CDR2 SYDVKM. Trimming shortened V by 6 bases and J by 6 bases, and 12 bases separated the two germline ends. The CDR3 DNA is TGTGCCAGCAGGCTACAGGGAGCTCAGCCCCAGCATTTT. This translates into CASRLQGAQPQHF. Variable domain in full (rest from reference TRBV28 and TRBJ1-5): DVKVTQSSRYLVKRTGEKVFLECVQDMDHENMFWYRQDPGLGLRLIYFSYDVKMKEKGDIPEGYSVSREKKERFSLILESASTNQTSMYLCASRLQGAQPQHFGDGTRLSIL.

V and J are TRBV12-3 or TRBV12-4 and TRBJ1-1; TRBD1 might be the D (6 bases). CDR3 size: 14 residues. V dropped 5 bases and J dropped 3 bases, with 13 bases sitting between them. The CDR3 sequence: CASSTQGFDTEAFF. The CDR3 region has the DNA TGTGCCAGCAGTACTCAGGGGTTTGACACTGAAGCTTTCTTT.

This chain uses TRBV27 with TRBJ2-1; D is undetermined. CDR1 and CDR2 (germline): MNHEY, SMNVEV (reference sequence). V dropped 3 bases and J dropped 8 bases, with 5 bases sitting between them. The CDR3 contains 11 residues. For the CDR3, the DNA is TGTGCCAGCAGTTTTCTCGATGAGCAGTTCTTC. Amino acids: CASSFLDEQFF.

This clonotype was counted only a few times. This CDR3 is CASRGDTQYF. As DNA, the CDR3 is TGTGCCAGCAGGGGGGATACGCAGTATTTT. The chain links TRBV2 to TRBJ2-3; D is unresolved. Germline CDR1 and CDR2: SNHLY and FYNNEI. The CDR3 is 10 amino acids. Trimming removed 6 bases from V and 6 bases from J, with 4 bases in between.

The chain links TRBV7-2 to TRBJ1-4; D call uncertain. Per germline, CDR1 SGHTA and CDR2 FQGNSA. Trimming stripped 5 bases from V and 3 bases from J, with 7 bases between. The CDR3 totals 13 residues. This CDR3 reads CASSPRPNEKLFF. In DNA, the CDR3 is TGTGCCAGCAGCCCGCGACCTAATGAAAAACTGTTTTTT.

V gene TRBV2 combines with J gene TRBJ2-3; TRBD2 matches at 11 bases. Germline-derived CDR1 and CDR2 are SNHLY and FYNNEI. The CDR3 is 16 residues long. Trimming took 2 bases from V and 5 from J; bases not matched to a gene: 6. The CDR3 loop is CASSELSGGARDTQYF. The CDR3 region has the DNA TGTGCCAGCAGTGAACTTAGCGGGGGGGCCCGAGATACGCAGTATTTT.